A single sample gave rise to the 3 T cell receptor beta chains below, sequenced in a study of tumor-infiltrating lymphocytes in localized non-small cell lung cancer. TCRdb's copy holds only in-frame clones and misses some; the assay was immunoSEQ multiplex PCR. The sample yields about 6,700 clones, 60% to 85% seen once. The specimen sequenced was uninvolved lung tissue not adjacent to the tumor. These receptors all come from a human donor with non-small cell lung cancer.

This rearrangement joins TRBV10-2 to TRBJ2-3, with 12 positions matching TRBD2. The length of the CDR3 is 15 residues. The V and J ends lost 6 bases and 4 bases, in that order; junction bases with no gene match: 5. Looked up from germline, CDR1 is WSHSY and CDR2 is SAAADI. Written as DNA, the CDR3 is TGCGCCAGCAGGATACTAGCGGGAGGTCCAGATACGCAGTATTTT. Translation: CASRILAGGPDTQYF.

This chain joins TRBV11-1 and TRBJ2-7; a weak D match, TRBD2 (6 bases). Trimming pared 4 bases from V and 1 base from J, leaving 14 bases between. The CDR3 extends over 15 amino acids. Germline CDR1 reads SGHAT; CDR2 reads FQDESV (reference sequence). This CDR3 is CASSYDPGGSYEQYF. The DNA of the CDR3 is TGTGCCAGCAGCTATGACCCCGGGGGTTCCTACGAGCAGTACTTC.

This clone appeared once. J is TRBJ2-1 and V is TRBV5-1; D could derive from TRBD1 or TRBD2 (6 bases each). CDR3 length: 16 amino acids. With 0 bases removed from V and 8 bases from J, the gap between germline ends came to 18 bases. Germline values: CDR1 SGHRS, CDR2 YFSETQ. The CDR3 spells CASSLASRGRGDEQFF. The CDR3 bases are TGCGCCAGCAGCTTGGCAAGTCGCGGAAGGGGGGATGAGCAGTTCTTC.